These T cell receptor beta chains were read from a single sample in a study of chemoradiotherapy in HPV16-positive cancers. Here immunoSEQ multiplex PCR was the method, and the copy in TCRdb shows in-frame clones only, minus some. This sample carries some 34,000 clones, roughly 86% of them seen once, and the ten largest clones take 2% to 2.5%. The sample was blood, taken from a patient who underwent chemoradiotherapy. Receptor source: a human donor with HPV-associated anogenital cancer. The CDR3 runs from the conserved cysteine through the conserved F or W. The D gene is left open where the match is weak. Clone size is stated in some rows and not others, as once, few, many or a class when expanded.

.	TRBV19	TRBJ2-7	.	TGTGCCAGTAGTATATCCGGGACTGAGCAGTACTTC	CASSISGTEQYF
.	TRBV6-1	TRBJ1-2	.	TGTGCCAGCAGTGACCAAGGGCTTGGTGGCTACACCTTC	CASSDQGLGGYTF
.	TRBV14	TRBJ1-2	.	TGTGCCAGCAGCCAAGTATACAGCTATGGCTACACCTTC	CASSQVYSYGYTF
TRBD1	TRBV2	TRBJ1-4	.	TGTGCCAGCGTGGGAGGACAGGCTAATGAAAAACTGTTTTTT	CASVGGQANEKLFF
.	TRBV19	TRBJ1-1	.	TGTGCCAGTAGTATCGGGTGGGGATTGAACACTGAAGCTTTCTTT	CASSIGWGLNTEAFF
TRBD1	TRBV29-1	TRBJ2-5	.	TGCAGCGCCGACAGGGGTAGAGAGACCCAGTACTTC	CSADRGRETQYF
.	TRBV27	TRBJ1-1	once	TGTGCCAGCAGCCTCAGGGACAACACTGAAGCTTTCTTT	CASSLRDNTEAFF
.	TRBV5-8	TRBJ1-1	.	TGTGCCAGCAGCTCTGGCCTGCGACCGAACACTGAAGCTTTCTTT	CASSSGLRPNTEAFF
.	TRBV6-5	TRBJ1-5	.	TGTGCCAGCAGTTCCCTTGGAGGCCAGCCCCAGCATTTT	CASSSLGGQPQHF
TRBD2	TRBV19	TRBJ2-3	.	TGTGCCAGTAGCGGGCCGTCGGGGGGGCCGACAGATACGCAGTATTTT	CASSGPSGGPTDTQYF
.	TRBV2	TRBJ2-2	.	TGTGCCAGCAGTGTGGCCAGGACGAACACCGGGGAGCTGTTTTTT	CASSVARTNTGELFF
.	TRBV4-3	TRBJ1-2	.	TGCGCCAGCAGCCAAGAGAGGGGAAGAGGCTACACCTTC	CASSQERGRGYTF
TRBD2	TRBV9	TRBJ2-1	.	TGTGCCAGCAGCGCCGGACTAGCGCACAACAATGAGCAGTTCTTC	CASSAGLAHNNEQFF
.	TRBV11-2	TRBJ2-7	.	TGTGCCAGCAGCTCCCAGGGGTCGGTCGAGCAGTACTTC	CASSSQGSVEQYF
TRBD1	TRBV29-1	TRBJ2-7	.	TGCAGCGTGAGACAGGGGGCTGGCTACGAGCAGTACTTC	CSVRQGAGYEQYF
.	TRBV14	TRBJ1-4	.	TGTGCCAGCAGCCCACTCCCAGGTCATGAAAAACTGTTTTTT	CASSPLPGHEKLFF
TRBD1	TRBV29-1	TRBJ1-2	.	TGCAGCGTGGACGCAGGGACAGGGCTACACTATGGCTACACCTTC	CSVDAGTGLHYGYTF
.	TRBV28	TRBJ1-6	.	TGTGCCAGCAGTGACATCAATTCACCCCTCCACTTT	CASSDINSPLHF
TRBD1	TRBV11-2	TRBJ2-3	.	TGTGCCAGCAGCATAAGAGGGGGCGCGGACACAGATACGCAGTATTTT	CASSIRGGADTDTQYF
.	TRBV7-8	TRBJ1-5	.	TGTGCCAGCAGCCGCAGGCAGGGAGGTCAGCCCCAGCATTTT	CASSRRQGGQPQHF
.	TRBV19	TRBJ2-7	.	TGTGCCAGTAGTACGACAGTTTCCTACGAGCAGTACTTC	CASSTTVSYEQYF
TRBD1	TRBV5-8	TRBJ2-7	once	TGTGCCAGCAGCAAGCCGGGACAGGGCTTCCCTCTCTACGAGCAGTACTTC	CASSKPGQGFPLYEQYF
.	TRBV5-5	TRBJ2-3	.	TGTGCCAGCAGCTTGGCCGGGACATCCTACACCACAGATACGCAGTATTTT	CASSLAGTSYTTDTQYF
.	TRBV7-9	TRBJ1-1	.	TGTGCCAGCAGCTTAGATAAGAACACTGAAGCTTTCTTT	CASSLDKNTEAFF
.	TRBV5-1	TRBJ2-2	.	TGCGCCAGCAGCGTCACGAACACCGGGGAGCTGTTTTTT	CASSVTNTGELFF
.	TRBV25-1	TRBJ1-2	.	TGTGCCAGCAGTTCCCCTTTAGGGGCGGGGGGCTACACCTTC	CASSSPLGAGGYTF
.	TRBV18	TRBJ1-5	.	TGTGCCAGCTCACCAGGGGAACAGACCCTCAATCAGCCCCAGCATTTT	CASSPGEQTLNQPQHF
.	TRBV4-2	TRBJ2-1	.	TGTGCCAGCAGCCAGGGGACGCGGCGGGACTTCTACAATGAGCAGTTCTTC	CASSQGTRRDFYNEQFF
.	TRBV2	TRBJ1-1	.	TGTGCCAGCAGTGTAACCGATCCTGCAGGGTTTTCTGAAGCTTTCTTT	CASSVTDPAGFSEAFF
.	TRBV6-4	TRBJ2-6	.	TGTGCCAGCAGTGACGGGCACTCTGGGGCCAACGTCCTGACTTTC	CASSDGHSGANVLTF
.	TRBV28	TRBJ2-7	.	TGTGCCAGCAGTTTAACCGGGACACTGAGCTCCTACGAGCAGTACTTC	CASSLTGTLSSYEQYF
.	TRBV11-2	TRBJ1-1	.	TGTGCCAGCAGTTCAATAGGACTTCGGCCTAACCAGAACACTGAAGCTTTCTTT	CASSSIGLRPNQNTEAFF
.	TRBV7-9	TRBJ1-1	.	TGTGCCAGCAGCCTAGAGAGCACTGAAGCTTTCTTT	CASSLESTEAFF
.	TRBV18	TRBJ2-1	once	TGTGCCAGCTCACCAGGGGAGTCCAATAATGAGCAGTTCTTC	CASSPGESNNEQFF
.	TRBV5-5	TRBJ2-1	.	TGTGCCAGCAATCAAGGGAGATATTTCTCCTACAATGAGCAGTTCTTC	CASNQGRYFSYNEQFF
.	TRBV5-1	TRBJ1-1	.	TGCGCCAGCAGCTTGCCTCAGACGGTACAACGGGTCACTGAAGCTTTCTTT	CASSLPQTVQRVTEAFF
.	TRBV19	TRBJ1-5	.	TGTGCCAGTAGTAGGGAGGAGAGCAATCAGCCCCAGCATTTT	CASSREESNQPQHF
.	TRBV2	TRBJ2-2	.	TGTGCCAGCAGTGTACGTTCGGGGCTGAGCGGGGAGCTGTTTTTT	CASSVRSGLSGELFF
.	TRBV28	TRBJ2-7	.	TGTGCCAGCAGTAAGTGGCAGGGCTCCTACGAGCAGTACTTC	CASSKWQGSYEQYF
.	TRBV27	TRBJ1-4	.	TGTGCCAGCAGGGCAGCTTCTAATGAAAAACTGTTTTTT	CASRAASNEKLFF
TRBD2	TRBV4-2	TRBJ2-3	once	TGTGCCAGCAGCCTGACTAGCGGGGGCCTCCCGACACGCACAGATACGCAGTATTTT	CASSLTSGGLPTRTDTQYF
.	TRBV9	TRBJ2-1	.	TGTGCCAGCAGTATAGGGGGGTTCAGAAACAATGAGCAGTTCTTC	CASSIGGFRNNEQFF
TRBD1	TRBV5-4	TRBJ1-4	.	TGTGCCAGCAGCACGGACAGGGGAGGGGAAAAACTGTTTTTT	CASSTDRGGEKLFF
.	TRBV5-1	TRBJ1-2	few	TGCGCCAGCAGCGAGGTCGGTGGCGTGGTTGGCTACACCTTC	CASSEVGGVVGYTF
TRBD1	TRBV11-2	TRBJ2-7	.	TGTGCCAGCAGCTTAGCCCGGGGACAGGCCCACGAGCAGTACTTC	CASSLARGQAHEQYF
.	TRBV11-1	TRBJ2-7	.	TGTGCCAGCAGCTTAGTCGGTGGGAAGACCTACGAGCAGTACTTC	CASSLVGGKTYEQYF
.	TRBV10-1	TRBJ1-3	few	TGCGCCAGCAGTGGTCTTTCTGGAAACACCATATATTTT	CASSGLSGNTIYF
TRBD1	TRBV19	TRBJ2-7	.	TGTGCCAGTAGTAAGGGAAACCGGGACAGTGGCTCCTACGAGCAGTACTTC	CASSKGNRDSGSYEQYF
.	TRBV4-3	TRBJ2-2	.	TGCGCCAGCAGCCGAGCTTCAGGGTTCGCCGGGGAGCTGTTTTTT	CASSRASGFAGELFF
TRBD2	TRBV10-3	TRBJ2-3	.	TGTGCCATCAGTGAGTCCCCCGGACTAGCGGGTGGCACAGATACGCAGTATTTT	CAISESPGLAGGTDTQYF
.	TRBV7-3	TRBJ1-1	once	TGTGCCAGCAGCTTAACATCCGGGGACACTGAAGCTTTCTTT	CASSLTSGDTEAFF
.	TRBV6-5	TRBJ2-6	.	TGTGCCAGCAGTTACTCAGGGGGAGCTGGGGCCAACGTCCTGACTTTC	CASSYSGGAGANVLTF
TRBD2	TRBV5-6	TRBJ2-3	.	TGTGCCAGCAGCTCACGTGGAGCGGGGGGGCGCACAGATACGCAGTATTTT	CASSSRGAGGRTDTQYF
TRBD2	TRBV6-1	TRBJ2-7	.	TGTGCCAGCAATGAGGTGGCGGGGGGTTCCTACGAGCAGTACTTC	CASNEVAGGSYEQYF